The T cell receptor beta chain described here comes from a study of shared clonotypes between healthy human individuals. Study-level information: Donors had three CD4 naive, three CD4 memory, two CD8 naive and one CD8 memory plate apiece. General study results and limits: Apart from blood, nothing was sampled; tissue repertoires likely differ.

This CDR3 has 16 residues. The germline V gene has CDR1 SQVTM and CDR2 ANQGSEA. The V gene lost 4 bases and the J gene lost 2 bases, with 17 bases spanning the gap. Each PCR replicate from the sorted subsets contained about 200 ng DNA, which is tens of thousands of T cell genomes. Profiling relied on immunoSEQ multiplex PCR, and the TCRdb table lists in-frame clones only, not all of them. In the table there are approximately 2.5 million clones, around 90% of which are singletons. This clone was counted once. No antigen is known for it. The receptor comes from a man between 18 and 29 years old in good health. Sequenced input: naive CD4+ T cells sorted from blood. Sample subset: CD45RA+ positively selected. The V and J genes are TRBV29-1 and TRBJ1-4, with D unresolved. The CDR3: CSVVSRDPSTNEKLFF. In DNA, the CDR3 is TGCAGCGTTGTCAGCCGGGATCCATCGACTAATGAAAAACTGTTTTTT. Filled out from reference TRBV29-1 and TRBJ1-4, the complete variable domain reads SAVISQKPSRDICQRGTSLTIQCQVDSQVTMMFWYRQQPGQSLTLIATANQGSEATYESGFVIDKFPISRPNLTFSTLTVSNMSPEDSSIYLCSVVSRDPSTNEKLFFGSGTQLSVL.